The sample holds a few counts of the clone carrying this TCR beta chain. The antigen remains unidentified. This sample was included in a study of CD8 T cells in ankylosing spondylitis. MiXCR, applied by TCRdb to the 5' RACE reads, yields one record per CDR3 protein. The sample has 750,000 to 850,000 distinct CDR3 sequences, approximately 12% seen once. The germline V gene has CDR1 SNHLY and CDR2 FYNNEI. The CDR3 has 11 residues. With 9 bases removed from V and 7 bases from J, the gap between germline ends came to 9 bases. Overall study findings and caveats: Ankylosing spondylitis blood seemed to carry a telltale TCR beta motif made of about 8 highly homologous variants.

The receptor comes from a male donor with ankylosing spondylitis. Sequencing was performed on blood, either unsorted or a sorted T cell fraction (not recorded which). The chain couples TRBV2 to TRBJ2-2, with D hard to call. The CDR3 sequence is CASRTNGELFF. The CDR3 DNA sequence: TGTGCCAGTCGGACGAACGGGGAGCTGTTTTTT.